This entry features one TCR beta chain sequence. The data were obtained in a study of blood T cell repertoires in COVID-19. Background on the study: Donors in the United States, Italy and Spain gave samples during acute or convalescent COVID-19.

Sequencing was performed with immunoSEQ multiplex PCR; in TCRdb, only in-frame clones are kept and a portion is missing. The sample lists 100,000 to 150,000 clones, over 75% occurring once. In germline, CDR1 is MRHNA, CDR2 SNTAGT. The CDR3 has 15 residues. The V segment lost 0 bases and the J segment 4 bases; nucleotides outside the gene matches: 5. This chain uses TRBV6-4 with TRBJ1-2, with 7 bases lining up with TRBD1. The origin of this receptor is a woman aged 80 or over with acute or convalescent COVID-19. The sequencing input was peripheral blood. CDR3 sequence reads: CASSDSTGSGYGYTF. CDR3 DNA: TGTGCCAGCAGTGACTCGACAGGGTCGGGCTATGGCTACACCTTC.